A single T cell receptor (beta chain) is shown here with its context. This entry belongs to a study of T cell changes during pregnancy in multiple sclerosis. This CDR3 comprises 13 residues. Germline V lookup: CDR1 SGHDT, CDR2 YYEEEE. The V gene lost 2 bases and the J gene lost 4 bases, with 9 bases spanning the gap. Produced via immunoSEQ multiplex PCR; TCRdb's table is partial and in-frame only. Of about 70,000 clones listed, about 93% were seen once; the top ten hold roughly 0.3%. The specimen was CD4+ T cells from peripheral blood mononuclear cells, collected after pregnancy. This clonotype was obtained from a female donor with multiple sclerosis, enrolled in a pregnancy study. The chain joins TRBV5-6 to TRBJ2-5; D may be TRBD1 (5 bases). The CDR3 coding sequence is TGTGCCAGCAGCTTAAAAGGGGCAGAGACCCAGTACTTC. As protein: CASSLKGAETQYF.